Detailed here is one T cell receptor (beta chain). Authors' analysis steps: Estimates of nucleated cell counts were drawn from the amplification of reference gene primers. Sequencing used immunoSEQ multiplex PCR; TCRdb keeps in-frame clones, though not all of them. D and trimming come from the DNA, and the V and J calls and clone size come from that table. The sample holds 95,000 to 100,000 clones; approximately 92% are singletons and the top ten take 4.5% to 6%. These data come from a study of blood T cell repertoires in COVID-19. Study information: Samples taken during acute and convalescent COVID-19 were collected in the United States, Italy and Spain. T cells, B-cell-depleted T cells, or PBMCs supplied cDNA or gDNA.

This clonotype originated in a man in his fifties with active COVID-19. Sequences were obtained from peripheral blood.

Written as DNA, the CDR3 is TGTGCCAGTAGTCCGGACAGGAACAATCAGCCCCAGCATTTT. This gives the protein CASSPDRNNQPQHF. The chain has TRBV19 and TRBJ1-5; 7 bases align to TRBD1. Trimming cost V 5 bases and J 3 bases; bases outside gene matches: 4. Germline CDR1 LNHDA, CDR2 SQIVND (reference sequence). This CDR3 has 14 residues.